This TCR beta chain was observed in a study of pediatric ulcerative colitis. Points from the study as a whole: Ulcerative colitis patients shared more blood-rectal clones than controls.

Germline CDR1 is KGHSH and CDR2 is LQKENI. With V trimmed by 5 bases and J by 1 base, 8 bases remained unmatched. This CDR3 comprises 16 residues. On this clone: Antigen: not known.

Sequencing depth was up to 500,000 reads per sample. Produced via immunoSEQ multiplex PCR; TCRdb's table is partial and in-frame only. Among fewer than 15,000 clones listed, 90% were seen once. This TCR came from a boy between 10 and 17 years old with moderate ulcerative colitis. The chain has TRBV18 and TRBJ2-3; TRBD1 agrees at 8 bases. The specimen sequenced was blood. In nucleotides, the CDR3 is TGTGCCAGCTCATCCGGACAGGGAAGGGGCACAGATACGCAGTATTTT. Its protein is CASSSGQGRGTDTQYF.